The next 25 T cell receptor beta chains were all read from a single sample in a study of cytomegalovirus exposure and HLA in healthy donors. It was with 60 Vbeta and 13 Jbeta primers that the PCR ran. Profiled with immunoSEQ multiplex PCR; TCRdb holds only in-frame clones, not every one. This sample yields about 140,000 clones, of which around three fifths are seen a single time; roughly 1.9% belongs to the top ten. The sequencing input was PBMCs. Receptors were obtained from a male donor in good health and CMV-seronegative.

This clone turned up a few times. The chain is built from TRBV10-3 and TRBJ2-7; D is perhaps TRBD2 (5 bases). The germline V and J ends were trimmed by 7 bases and 0 bases, with 16 bases remaining between them. The V gene's germline CDR1 is ENHRY and CDR2 SYGVKD. The CDR3 covers 15 residues. CDR3 sequence reads: CAIKEGPQASYEQYF. As DNA, the CDR3 is TGTGCCATCAAAGAGGGCCCCCAGGCCTCCTACGAGCAGTACTTC.

The chain carries TRBV15 and TRBJ2-7; weak D call: TRBD2 (6 bases). The CDR3 has 14 amino acids. Germline CDR1 is LNHNV and CDR2 is YYDKDF (reference sequence). V lost 10 bases, J lost 2 bases, and 18 bases lay in between. CDR3 DNA sequence: TGTGCCATCGGGCGGGGCCCTAACCCCTACGAGCAGTACTTC. Translating it yields CAIGRGPNPYEQYF.

Relative to its sample, this clone is medium-sized. The V gene is TRBV6-4, the J gene TRBJ1-4, with 8 nucleotides matching TRBD1. Germline V gene data show CDR1 as MRHNA and CDR2 as SNTAGT. With 4 bases clipped from V and 4 bases from J, the junction kept 8 bases outside the gene matches. The CDR3 sequence is 16 residues long. The CDR3 loop is CASSGWTGTGNEKLFF. CDR3 DNA sequence: TGTGCCAGCAGTGGCTGGACAGGGACTGGTAATGAAAAACTGTTTTTT.

V and J are TRBV20-1 and TRBJ1-1; TRBD1 is a possible D gene (5 bases). From germline, CDR1 is DFQATT and CDR2 SNEGSKA (reference sequence). V lost 6 bases, J lost 10 bases, and 15 bases lay in between. The CDR3 is 11 residues long. The CDR3 sequence is CSAPTGGGAFF. In DNA, the CDR3 is TGCAGTGCCCCTACCGGGGGGGGAGCTTTCTTT.

The rearrangement joins TRBV4-1 to TRBJ2-3; D might be TRBD2 (7 bases). The CDR3 totals 16 residues. Germline lookup yields CDR1 MGHRA and CDR2 YSYEKL. V was pared by 3 bases and J by 2 bases, with 15 bases between. CDR3 nucleotides: TGCGCCAGCAGCCAGGGGGGGCGCGGATACACAGATACGCAGTATTTT. Amino acids: CASSQGGRGYTDTQYF.

The CDR3 DNA sequence: TGTGCCAGCAGCGTCCAGGGGGCCTCCTACAATGAGCAGTTCTTC. Translation: CASSVQGASYNEQFF. The chain uses TRBV7-6 and TRBJ2-1; the match to TRBD1 covers 8 bases. The trim removed 5 bases at V and 0 bases at J, leaving 3 bases unmatched. Germline V lookup: CDR1 SGHVS, CDR2 FNYEAQ. This CDR3 contains 15 residues.

This clone was counted a single time. This rearrangement joins TRBV4-3 to TRBJ2-3; 8 bases fit TRBD2. With 4 bases clipped from V and 4 bases from J, the junction kept 4 bases outside the gene matches. The CDR3 is 14 amino acids. Germline values: CDR1 LGHNA, CDR2 YSLEER. CDR3 nucleotides: TGCGCCAGCAGCCGGGGACTAGAGGCAGATACGCAGTATTTT. The encoded protein is CASSRGLEADTQYF.

This clone was seen a few times. The chain combines TRBV28 with TRBJ1-6; D perhaps matches TRBD1 (5 bases). The CDR3 spans 14 residues. V was pared by 8 bases and J by 7 bases, with 15 bases between. Looked up from germline, CDR1 is MDHEN and CDR2 is SYDVKM. In DNA form, the CDR3 reads TGTGCCAGCTCGTGGGGGACTCAGAATTCACCCCTCCACTTT. Its translation: CASSWGTQNSPLHF.

V is TRBV10-3 and J is TRBJ1-1; no reliable D call. The CDR3 loop spans 12 amino acids. V lost 3 bases and J lost 4, with 6 bases in between. Per germline, CDR1 ENHRY and CDR2 SYGVKD. Here the CDR3 reads CAISEWSTEAFF. The CDR3 nucleotides read TGTGCCATCAGTGAATGGAGCACTGAAGCTTTCTTT.

The chain combines TRBV6-6 with TRBJ1-2; a weak D match, TRBD1 (6 bases). Per germline, CDR1 MNHNY and CDR2 SVGAGI (reference sequence). V shed 2 bases and J shed 6 bases, with 16 bases lying between them. The CDR3 extends over 15 amino acids. DNA of the CDR3: TGTGCCAGCAGTTACGCCTCAGGGGAATTTAATGGCTACACCTTC. This encodes CASSYASGEFNGYTF.

This sequence joins TRBV4-1 and TRBJ1-3; 12 nucleotides align to TRBD1. CDR1 is MGHRA and CDR2 is YSYEKL in the germline V gene. V lost 3 bases, J lost 8 bases, and 11 bases stayed unmatched. The CDR3 sequence is 17 residues long. DNA for the CDR3: TGCGCCAGCAGCCAGATACGGGACAGGGGGCGCCGGGACACCATATATTTT. This translates into CASSQIRDRGRRDTIYF.

The V and J genes are TRBV7-6 and TRBJ2-1, with D perhaps matching TRBD2 (6 bases). V dropped 1 base and J dropped 6 bases, with 10 bases sitting between them. The CDR3 totals 14 residues. Germline loops: CDR1 SGHVS, CDR2 FNYEAQ. The CDR3 nucleotides read TGTGCCAGCAGCTTAGGGGGGGAGGTCAATGAGCAGTTCTTC. Translating it yields CASSLGGEVNEQFF.

This clone occurred once. The chain carries TRBV7-3 and TRBJ2-2, with 7 bases that match TRBD1. V gave up 2 bases and J gave up 0 bases; unmatched junction bases: 6. CDR3 length: 17 residues. Germline CDR1 and CDR2: SGHTA and FQGTGA. The chain's CDR3 is CASSLAYGTANTGELFF. CDR3 nucleotide sequence: TGTGCCAGCAGCTTAGCCTACGGGACAGCGAACACCGGGGAGCTGTTTTTT.

V and J are TRBV7-8 and TRBJ1-1; a possible D gene is TRBD1 (6 bases). Looked up from germline, CDR1 is SGHVS and CDR2 is FQNEAQ. The CDR3 spans 14 residues. The V and J ends lost 8 bases and 4 bases respectively, with 17 bases between them. As DNA, the CDR3 is TGTGCCAGCGGGGGGGGGCAGGGTGGCACTGAAGCTTTCTTT. Translated, it gives CASGGGQGGTEAFF.

The chain is built from TRBV2 and TRBJ2-5; TRBD1 matches at 10 bases. This CDR3 spans 15 amino acids. V lost 0 bases, J lost 6 bases, and 4 bases stayed unmatched. From germline, CDR1 is SNHLY and CDR2 FYNNEI. The CDR3 reads CASSEAGQGRKTQYF. The CDR3 coding sequence is TGTGCCAGCAGTGAAGCGGGACAGGGGAGGAAGACCCAGTACTTC.

As concerns this clone: Other DNA sequences in this sample translate to the same CDR3. The chain couples TRBV2 to TRBJ1-5, with no clear D. Trimming cost V 2 bases and J 4 bases, with 3 bases left between them. Germline CDR1 reads SNHLY; CDR2 reads FYNNEI. The CDR3 spans 12 residues. CDR3 nucleotides: TGTGCCAGCAGTGAACCGAATCAGCCCCAGCATTTT. This codes for CASSEPNQPQHF. Full variable domain (remainder filled in from reference TRBV2 and TRBJ1-5): EPEVTQTPSHQVTQMGQEVILRCVPISNHLYFYWYRQILGQKVEFLVSFYNNEISEKSEIFDDQFSVERPDGSNFTLKIRSTKLEDSAMYFCASSEPNQPQHFGDGTRLSIL.

The V gene is TRBV9, the J gene TRBJ1-1; perhaps TRBD1 as D (6 bases). Trimming cost V 0 bases and J 1 base, with 10 bases left between them. Germline V gene data show CDR1 as SGDLS and CDR2 as YYNGEE. The CDR3 loop spans 15 amino acids. CDR3 sequence: CASSVEGGANTEAFF. The CDR3 region has the DNA TGTGCCAGCAGCGTAGAGGGGGGGGCGAACACTGAAGCTTTCTTT.

This clone was seen a few times. The V call is TRBV7-6, the J call TRBJ1-6; D perhaps matches TRBD1 (6 bases). CDR1 is SGHVS, CDR2 FNYEAQ, per germline. The CDR3 totals 18 residues. The germline V and J ends were trimmed by 1 base and 5 bases, with 18 bases remaining between them. CDR3 region: CASSLGRGFLRNNSPLHF. DNA of the CDR3: TGTGCCAGCAGCTTAGGCAGGGGATTTCTGCGTAATAATTCACCCCTCCACTTT.

The gene calls are TRBV12-1 and TRBJ2-2; TRBD1, the D gene given by the table, was not confirmed from the DNA. TRBV12-1 is a documented pseudogene. The CDR3 spans 13 residues. The chain's CDR3 is CASSFCQGGELFF. In nucleotides, the CDR3 is TGTGCCAGCAGCTTTTGTCAGGGCGGGGAGCTGTTTTTT.

J is TRBJ2-7 and V is TRBV11-3; tentative D call: TRBD1 (5 bases). The CDR3 loop spans 15 amino acids. The V end lost 3 bases, the J end lost 1 base, and 13 bases lay between the germline ends. Germline assignment: CDR1 SGHNT and CDR2 YENEEA. Here the CDR3 reads CASSLGLAGSYEQYF. CDR3 sequence (DNA): TGTGCCAGCAGCTTGGGCCTGGCAGGGTCCTACGAGCAGTACTTC.

This chain uses TRBV10-2 with TRBJ1-6; maybe TRBD1 (6 bases). The germline CDR1 and CDR2 sequences are WSHSY and SAAADI. Trimming removed 3 bases at V and 6 bases at J, with 15 bases between. The CDR3 has 16 residues. The CDR3 is CASSDTPGALNSPLHF. The CDR3 nucleotides read TGCGCCAGCAGTGACACCCCAGGGGCGCTTAATTCACCCCTCCACTTT.

The chain carries TRBV12-5 and TRBJ1-2; D might be TRBD1 (5 bases). The CDR3 is made up of 15 amino acids. V lost 0 bases, J lost 7 bases, and 15 bases lay in between. Germline loops: CDR1 LGHNT, CDR2 FRNRAP. CDR3 nucleotide sequence: TGTGCTAGTGGTTTGGTAGGTGGGGCGTCGGGTGGCTACACCTTC. It yields the protein CASGLVGGASGGYTF.

In nucleotides, the CDR3 is TGTGCCAGCAGCGTAGAGGGAGCGGGGAACCTCAATGAGCAGTTCTTC. Translating gives CASSVEGAGNLNEQFF. The chain links TRBV9 to TRBJ2-1; TRBD2 matches 7 bases. Germline V lookup: CDR1 SGDLS, CDR2 YYNGEE. The CDR3 loop spans 16 amino acids. V trimming: 0 bases; J trimming: 6 bases; junction bases outside the gene matches: 9. Full variable domain (missing parts from reference TRBV9 and TRBJ2-1): DSGVTQTPKHLITATGQRVTLRCSPRSGDLSVYWYQQSLDQGLQFLIQYYNGEERAKGNILERFSAQQFPDLHSELNLSSLELGDSALYFCASSVEGAGNLNEQFFGPGTRLTVL.

The V and J genes are TRBV7-3 and TRBJ2-5, with 7 bases identical to TRBD1. The CDR3 length is 13 residues. The V gene's germline CDR1 is SGHTA and CDR2 FQGTGA. V lost 3 bases, J lost 9 bases, and 7 bases stayed unmatched. The DNA for the CDR3 is TGTGCCAGCAGCTTGGAATATCAGGGGGCCCAGTACTTC. It specifies CASSLEYQGAQYF. The variable domain in full, with the rest retrieved from reference TRBV7-3 and TRBJ2-5, is GAGVSQTPSNKVTEKGKYVELRCDPISGHTALYWYRQSLGQGPEFLIYFQGTGAADDSGLPNDRFFAVRPEGSVSTLKIQRTERGDSAVYLCASSLEYQGAQYFGPGTRLLVL.

This clone has a handful of counts. CDR3 residues: CASSLAGTGVADTQYF. In DNA, the CDR3 is TGTGCCAGCAGCTTGGCTGGGACAGGGGTGGCAGATACGCAGTATTTT. The gene calls are TRBV5-5 and TRBJ2-3, with 10 bases fitting TRBD1. CDR3 length: 16 amino acids. Germline CDR1 and CDR2: SGHKS and YYEKEE (reference sequence). The V and J ends lost 0 bases and 4 bases, in that order; junction bases with no gene match: 5.